The sequence of this TCR beta chain was determined in a study of blood T cell repertoires in COVID-19. This clone was counted a few times. The table came from immunoSEQ multiplex PCR; TCRdb's copy has only in-frame clones and leaves some out. The top ten hold 3.6% of the sample, which has roughly 350,000 clones, roughly 85% seen once. Germline CDR1 LNHDA, CDR2 SQIVND (reference sequence). Trimming took off 3 bases at V and 5 bases at J, with 14 bases between the two ends. The length of the CDR3 is 14 residues. The sequence derives from a young woman with acute or convalescent COVID-19. The gene calls are TRBV19 and TRBJ2-7, with D tentatively TRBD1 (5 bases). Sample: peripheral blood. The CDR3, as DNA: TGTGCCAGTAGTATCTACGGCAGGGTGGACGAGCAGTACTTC. Protein: CASSIYGRVDEQYF.